This paragraph reports one TCR beta chain. Libraries were prepared by immunoSEQ multiplex PCR; TCRdb keeps only in-frame clonotypes and omits some of them. The profile covers some 94,000 clones, with around nine tenths appearing a single time and approximately 5% taken by the ten largest. The data are from a study of T cell responses to AZD1222 COVID-19 vaccine. CDR1 SGHDN and CDR2 FVKESK come from the germline V gene. This CDR3 region has 17 residues. V was pared by 4 bases and J by 2 bases, with 19 bases between. The source was peripheral blood, collected 28 days after the second AZD1222 dose. This sequence joins TRBV14 and TRBJ2-3; no reliable D call. This clonotype was obtained from an adult who received the AZD1222 COVID-19 vaccine. CDR3 DNA sequence: TGTGCCAGCAGCCTGAGCCGATCGCACCCCATCACAGATACGCAGTATTTT. It specifies CASSLSRSHPITDTQYF.